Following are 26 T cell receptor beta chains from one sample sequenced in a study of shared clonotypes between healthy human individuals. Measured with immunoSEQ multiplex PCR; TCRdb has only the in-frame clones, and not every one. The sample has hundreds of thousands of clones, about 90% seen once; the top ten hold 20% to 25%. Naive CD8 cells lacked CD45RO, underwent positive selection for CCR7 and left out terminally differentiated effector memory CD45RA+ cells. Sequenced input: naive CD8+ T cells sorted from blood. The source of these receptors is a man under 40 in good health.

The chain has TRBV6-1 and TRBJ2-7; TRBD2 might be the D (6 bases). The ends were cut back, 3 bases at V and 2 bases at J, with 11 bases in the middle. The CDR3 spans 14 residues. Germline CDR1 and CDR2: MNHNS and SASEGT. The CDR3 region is CASSEGDLPYEQYF. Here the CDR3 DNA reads TGTGCCAGCAGTGAGGGGGACTTACCCTACGAGCAGTACTTC.

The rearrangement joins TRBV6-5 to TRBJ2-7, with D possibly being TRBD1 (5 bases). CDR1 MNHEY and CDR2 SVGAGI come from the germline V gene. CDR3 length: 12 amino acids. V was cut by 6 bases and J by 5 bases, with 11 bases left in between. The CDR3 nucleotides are TGTGCCAGCAGCAATCAGGGTCACGAGCAGTACTTC. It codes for CASSNQGHEQYF.

The CDR3 here is CASSLAGYEQFF. The CDR3 bases are TGTGCCAGCAGCTTAGCAGGTTATGAGCAGTTCTTC. The genes are TRBV11-3 and TRBJ2-1; D not certain. The length of the CDR3 is 12 residues. Germline CDR1 reads SGHNT; CDR2 reads YENEEA. Deletions cut 1 base from V and 8 bases from J, with 6 bases between.

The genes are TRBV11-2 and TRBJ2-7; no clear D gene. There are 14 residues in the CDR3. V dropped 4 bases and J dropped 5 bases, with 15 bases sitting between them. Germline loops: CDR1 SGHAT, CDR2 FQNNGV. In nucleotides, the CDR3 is TGTGCCAGCAGCTCCCCCCACGAGGTCGACGAGCAGTACTTC. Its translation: CASSSPHEVDEQYF.

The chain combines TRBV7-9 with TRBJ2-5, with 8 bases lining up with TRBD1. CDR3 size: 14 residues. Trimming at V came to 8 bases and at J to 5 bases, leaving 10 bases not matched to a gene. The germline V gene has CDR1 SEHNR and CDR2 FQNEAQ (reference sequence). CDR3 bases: TGTGCCAGCGGTCGGTCAGGGGGCCGGGAGACCCAGTACTTC. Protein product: CASGRSGGRETQYF.

The CDR3 nucleotides are TGTGCCAGCAGCATGGGACTAGCGGACTACAATGAGCAGTTCTTC. It codes for CASSMGLADYNEQFF. V usage is TRBV7-6 and J usage is TRBJ2-1; 11 nucleotides match TRBD2. Germline CDR1 reads SGHVS; CDR2 reads FNYEAQ. The CDR3 sequence is 15 residues long. The V segment lost 5 bases and the J segment 3 bases; nucleotides outside the gene matches: 3.

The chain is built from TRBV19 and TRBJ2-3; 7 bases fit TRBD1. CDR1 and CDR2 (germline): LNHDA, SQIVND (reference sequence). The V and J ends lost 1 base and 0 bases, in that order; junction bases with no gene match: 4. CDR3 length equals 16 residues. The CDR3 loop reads CASSIGQGRSTDTQYF. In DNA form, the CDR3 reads TGTGCCAGTAGTATAGGACAGGGTAGAAGCACAGATACGCAGTATTTT.

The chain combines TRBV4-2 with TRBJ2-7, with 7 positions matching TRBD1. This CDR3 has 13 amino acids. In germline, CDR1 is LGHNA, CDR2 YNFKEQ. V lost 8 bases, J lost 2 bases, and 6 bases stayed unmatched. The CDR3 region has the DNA TGTGCCAGCGGCGCCGGGACAGCCTACGAGCAGTACTTC. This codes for CASGAGTAYEQYF.

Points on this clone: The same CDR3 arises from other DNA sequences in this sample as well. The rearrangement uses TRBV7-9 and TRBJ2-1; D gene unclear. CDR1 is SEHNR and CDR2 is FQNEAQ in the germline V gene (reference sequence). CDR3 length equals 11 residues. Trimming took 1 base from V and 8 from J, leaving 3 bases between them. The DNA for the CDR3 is TGTGCCAGCAGCTTAGTGGATGAGCAGTTCTTC. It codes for CASSLVDEQFF. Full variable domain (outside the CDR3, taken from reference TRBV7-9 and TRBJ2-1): DTGVSQNPRHKITKRGQNVTFRCDPISEHNRLYWYRQTLGQGPEFLTYFQNEAQLEKSRLLSDRFSAERPKGSFSTLEIQRTEQGDSAMYLCASSLVDEQFFGPGTRLTVL.

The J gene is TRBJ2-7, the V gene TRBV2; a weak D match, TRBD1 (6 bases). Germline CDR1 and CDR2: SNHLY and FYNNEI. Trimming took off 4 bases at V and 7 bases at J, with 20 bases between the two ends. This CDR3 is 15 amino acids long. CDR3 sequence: CASSVVPGASREQYF. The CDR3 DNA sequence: TGTGCCAGCAGTGTAGTCCCAGGGGCGTCGAGGGAGCAGTACTTC.

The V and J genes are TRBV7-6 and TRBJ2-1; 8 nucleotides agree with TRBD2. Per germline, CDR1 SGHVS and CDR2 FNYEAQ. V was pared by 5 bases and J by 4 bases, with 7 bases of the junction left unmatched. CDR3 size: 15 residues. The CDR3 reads CASSLTSVVYNEQFF. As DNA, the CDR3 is TGTGCCAGCAGCCTGACTAGCGTGGTTTACAATGAGCAGTTCTTC. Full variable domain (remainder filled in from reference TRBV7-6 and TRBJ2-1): GAGVSQSPRYKVTKRGQDVALRCDPISGHVSLYWYRQALGQGPEFLTYFNYEAQQDKSGLPNDRFSAERPEGSISTLTIQRTEQRDSAMYRCASSLTSVVYNEQFFGPGTRLTVL.

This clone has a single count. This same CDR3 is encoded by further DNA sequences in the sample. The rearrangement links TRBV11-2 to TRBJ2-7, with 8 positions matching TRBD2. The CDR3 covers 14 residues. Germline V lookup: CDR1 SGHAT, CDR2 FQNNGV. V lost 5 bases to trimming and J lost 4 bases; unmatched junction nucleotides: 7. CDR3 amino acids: CASSRGGSSYEQYF. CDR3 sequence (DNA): TGTGCCAGCAGCCGGGGGGGAAGCTCTTACGAGCAGTACTTC.

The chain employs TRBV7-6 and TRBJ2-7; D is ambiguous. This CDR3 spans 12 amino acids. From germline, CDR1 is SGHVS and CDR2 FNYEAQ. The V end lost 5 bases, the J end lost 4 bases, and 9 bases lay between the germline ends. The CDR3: CASSVDGYEQYF. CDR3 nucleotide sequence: TGTGCCAGCAGCGTTGACGGATACGAGCAGTACTTC.

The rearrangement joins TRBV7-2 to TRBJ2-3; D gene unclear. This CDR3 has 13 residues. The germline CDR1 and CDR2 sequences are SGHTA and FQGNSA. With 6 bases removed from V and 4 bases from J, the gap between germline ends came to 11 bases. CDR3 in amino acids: CASRSATSDTQYF. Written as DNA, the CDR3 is TGTGCCAGCAGGTCCGCGACGTCAGATACGCAGTATTTT.

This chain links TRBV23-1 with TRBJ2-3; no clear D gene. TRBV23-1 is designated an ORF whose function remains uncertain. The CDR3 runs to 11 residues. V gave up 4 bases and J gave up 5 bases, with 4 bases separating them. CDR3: CASSLQDTQYF. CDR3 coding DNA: TGCGCCAGCAGTCTTCAAGATACGCAGTATTTT.

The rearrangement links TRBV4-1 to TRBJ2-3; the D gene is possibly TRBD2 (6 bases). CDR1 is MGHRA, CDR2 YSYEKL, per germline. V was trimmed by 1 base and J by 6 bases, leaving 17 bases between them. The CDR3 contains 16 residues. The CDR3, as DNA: TGCGCCAGCAGCCAAGTCGAGGGTGGGGAGGCCGATACGCAGTATTTT. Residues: CASSQVEGGEADTQYF.

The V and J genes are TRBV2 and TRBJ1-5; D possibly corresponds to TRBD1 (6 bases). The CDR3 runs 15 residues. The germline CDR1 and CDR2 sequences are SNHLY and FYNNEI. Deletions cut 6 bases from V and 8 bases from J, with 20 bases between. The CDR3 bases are TGTGCCAGCAGCGGAGGCCGGGACAAAGGGGAGCCCCAGCATTTT. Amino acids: CASSGGRDKGEPQHF.

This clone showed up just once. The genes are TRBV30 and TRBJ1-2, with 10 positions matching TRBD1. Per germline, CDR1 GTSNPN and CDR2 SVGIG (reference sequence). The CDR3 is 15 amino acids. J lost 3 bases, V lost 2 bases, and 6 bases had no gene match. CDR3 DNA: TGTGCCTGGAGTTCGACAGGGGGCTCTCACTATGGCTACACCTTC. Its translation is CAWSSTGGSHYGYTF.

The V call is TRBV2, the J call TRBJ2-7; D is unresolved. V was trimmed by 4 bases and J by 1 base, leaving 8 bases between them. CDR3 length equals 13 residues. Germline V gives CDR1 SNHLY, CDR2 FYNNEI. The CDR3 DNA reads TGTGCCAGCAGTGGGATTTTATCCTACGAGCAGTACTTC. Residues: CASSGILSYEQYF.

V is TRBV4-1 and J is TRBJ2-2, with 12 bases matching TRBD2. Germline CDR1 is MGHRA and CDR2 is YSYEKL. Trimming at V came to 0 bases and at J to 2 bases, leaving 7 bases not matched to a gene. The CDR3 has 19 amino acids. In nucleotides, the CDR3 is TGCGCCAGCAGCCAAGAACACCCGGGACTAGCGGGCAACACCGGGGAGCTGTTTTTT. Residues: CASSQEHPGLAGNTGELFF.

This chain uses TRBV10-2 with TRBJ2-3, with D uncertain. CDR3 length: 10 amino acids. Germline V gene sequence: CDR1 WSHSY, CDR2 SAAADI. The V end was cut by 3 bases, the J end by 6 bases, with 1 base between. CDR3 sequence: CASSDDTQYF. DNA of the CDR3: TGCGCCAGCAGTGACGATACGCAGTATTTT.

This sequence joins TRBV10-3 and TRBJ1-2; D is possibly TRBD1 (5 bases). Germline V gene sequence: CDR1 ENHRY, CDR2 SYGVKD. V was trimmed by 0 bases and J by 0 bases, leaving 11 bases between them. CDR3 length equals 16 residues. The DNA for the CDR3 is TGTGCCATCAGTGAGTCCGAGACAGTGACTAACTATGGCTACACCTTC. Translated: CAISESETVTNYGYTF.

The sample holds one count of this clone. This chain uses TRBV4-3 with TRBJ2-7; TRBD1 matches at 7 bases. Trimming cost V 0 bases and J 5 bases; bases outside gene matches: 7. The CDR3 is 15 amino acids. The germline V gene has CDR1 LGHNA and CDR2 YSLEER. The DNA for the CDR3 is TGCGCCAGCAGCCAAGAAGACAGGGATGACCACGAGCAGTACTTC. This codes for CASSQEDRDDHEQYF.

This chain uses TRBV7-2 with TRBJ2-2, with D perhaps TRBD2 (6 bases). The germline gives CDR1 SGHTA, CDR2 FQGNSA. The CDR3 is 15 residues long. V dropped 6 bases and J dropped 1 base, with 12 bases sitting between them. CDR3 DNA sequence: TGTGCCAGCAGTCGGGACTCCGTGAACACCGGGGAGCTGTTTTTT. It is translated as CASSRDSVNTGELFF.

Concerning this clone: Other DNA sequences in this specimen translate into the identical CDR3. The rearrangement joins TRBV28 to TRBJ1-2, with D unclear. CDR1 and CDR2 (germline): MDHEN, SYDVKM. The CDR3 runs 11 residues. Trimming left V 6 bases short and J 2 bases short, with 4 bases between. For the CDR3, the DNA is TGTGCCAGCAGCAGGAACTATGGCTACACCTTC. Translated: CASSRNYGYTF.

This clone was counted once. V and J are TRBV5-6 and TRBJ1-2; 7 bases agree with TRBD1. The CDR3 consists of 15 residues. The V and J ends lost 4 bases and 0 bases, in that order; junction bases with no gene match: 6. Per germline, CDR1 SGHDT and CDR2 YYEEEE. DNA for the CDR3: TGTGCCAGCAGCGGGGGACAGTTGACTAACTATGGCTACACCTTC. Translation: CASSGGQLTNYGYTF.